These 23 T cell receptor beta chains share one sample of origin, sequenced in a study of blood T cell repertoires in COVID-19. Clones were read by immunoSEQ multiplex PCR, and TCRdb kept only the in-frame ones, dropping some. The sample yields 200,000 to 250,000 clones, roughly 87% seen once. Sequencing used peripheral blood. These receptor sequences come from a man aged 35 to 55 with active or convalescent COVID-19.

The chain carries TRBV28 and TRBJ1-1; no definite D call. The CDR3 has 12 residues. Looked up from germline, CDR1 is MDHEN and CDR2 is SYDVKM. Trimming cost V 4 bases and J 7 bases, with 10 bases left between them. CDR3 sequence: CASSSPGSEAFF. The CDR3 coding sequence is TGTGCCAGCAGTTCCCCAGGAAGTGAAGCTTTCTTT.

V usage is TRBV6-5 and J usage is TRBJ1-2; TRBD1 agrees at 9 bases. V gave up 6 bases and J gave up 8 bases; unmatched junction bases: 4. This CDR3 spans 12 amino acids. CDR1 and CDR2 (germline): MNHEY, SVGAGI. The CDR3 DNA reads TGTGCCAGCAGGGGGACAGGGCGAGGCTACACCTTC. Translating gives CASRGTGRGYTF.

The V and J genes are TRBV28 and TRBJ2-1; 9 bases match TRBD2. Germline-derived CDR1 and CDR2 are MDHEN and SYDVKM. Trimming at V came to 10 bases and at J to 5 bases, leaving 12 bases not matched to a gene. CDR3 length equals 15 residues. CDR3 protein: CAISYPAGGNNEQFF. The CDR3 coding sequence is TGTGCCATCTCATACCCCGCGGGGGGGAACAATGAGCAGTTCTTC.

As concerns this clone: At one boundary the junction diverges from the germline segment, which might be a read error. The chain joins TRBV18 to TRBJ1-1, with TRBD1 identical over 9 bases. The CDR3 spans 18 residues. Germline V gene sequence: CDR1 KGHSH, CDR2 LQKENI. Here the CDR3 DNA reads TGTGCCAGCTCACTTACAGGACAGGGGTGGGGAGAAAACACTGAAGTTTTCTTT. This translates into CASSLTGQGWGENTEVFF.

V usage is TRBV7-8 and J usage is TRBJ1-6; 10 nucleotides agree with TRBD1. V shed 2 bases and J 7 bases; nucleotides not matched to a gene: 14. Looked up from germline, CDR1 is SGHVS and CDR2 is FQNEAQ. The CDR3 is 19 residues long. The CDR3 spells CASSLILNVAGQGNSPLHF. The CDR3 DNA reads TGTGCCAGCAGCTTAATTCTAAACGTCGCGGGACAGGGGAATTCACCCCTCCACTTT.

The chain carries TRBV29-1 and TRBJ1-3, with D hard to call. The CDR3 has 14 residues. The germline V gene encodes CDR1 SQVTM and CDR2 ANQGSEA. Trimming pared 7 bases from V and 4 bases from J, leaving 17 bases between. The CDR3 protein is CSASSTLAGNTIYF. The CDR3 DNA reads TGCAGCGCGTCCTCGACACTGGCGGGAAACACCATATATTTT.

The chain employs TRBV5-1 and TRBJ2-7; 7 positions agree with TRBD1. This CDR3 spans 14 amino acids. Germline V gene lookup returns CDR1 SGHRS and CDR2 YFSETQ. Unmatched junction bases numbered 11, after V lost 7 bases and J lost 4 bases. CDR3 sequence: CASRYGTAAYEQYF. The CDR3 bases are TGCGCCAGCCGATACGGGACAGCCGCATACGAGCAGTACTTC. The whole variable domain, filled in from reference TRBV5-1 and TRBJ2-7, reads KAGVTQTPRYLIKTRGQQVTLSCSPISGHRSVSWYQQTPGQGLQFLFEYFSETQRNKGNFPGRFSGRQFSNSRSEMNVSTLELGDSALYLCASRYGTAAYEQYFGPGTRLTVT.

The rearrangement uses TRBV10-3 and TRBJ1-5; 9 positions agree with TRBD1. J lost 6 bases, V lost 1 base, and 4 bases had no gene match. Germline-derived CDR1 and CDR2 are ENHRY and SYGVKD. This CDR3 contains 15 residues. The CDR3 nucleotides are TGTGCCATCAGTGAGTGGTCGACAGGGGGTCAGCCCCAGCATTTT. This gives the protein CAISEWSTGGQPQHF.

The rearrangement links TRBV9 to TRBJ2-7, with 12 positions matching TRBD1. CDR3 length: 14 amino acids. Losses at the gene ends were 6 bases for V and 5 bases for J; bases not matched to a gene: 6. Germline V gives CDR1 SGDLS, CDR2 YYNGEE. CDR3 residues: CASTQGTGGHEQYF. DNA for the CDR3: TGTGCCAGCACCCAAGGGACAGGGGGCCACGAGCAGTACTTC.

The chain uses TRBV1 and TRBJ2-1; TRBD1, the D gene given by the table, was not confirmed from the DNA. TRBV1 is a pseudogene locus. CDR3 length: 15 amino acids. The CDR3 DNA follows: TGCACCAGCAGCCGAGACAGGGCAACCTACAATGAGCAGTTCTTC. Amino acid sequence: CTSSRDRATYNEQFF.

The table lists this clone with many counts. V usage is TRBV6-1 and J usage is TRBJ1-5; 7 nucleotides match TRBD1. The CDR3 length is 15 residues. Germline V gene data show CDR1 as MNHNS and CDR2 as SASEGT. The V and J ends lost 3 bases and 0 bases, in that order; junction bases with no gene match: 2. The CDR3 spells CASSEGQNSNQPQHF. In DNA, the CDR3 is TGTGCCAGCAGTGAGGGACAGAATAGCAATCAGCCCCAGCATTTT.

This chain uses TRBV9 with TRBJ2-2; TRBD2 is a possible D gene (6 bases). The germline gives CDR1 SGDLS, CDR2 YYNGEE. The CDR3 is made up of 14 amino acids. V was cut by 2 bases and J by 6 bases, with 11 bases left in between. CDR3 coding DNA: TGTGCCAGCAGCGTTCGGTGGGGGGCCGGGGAGCTGTTTTTT. Encoded protein: CASSVRWGAGELFF.

The gene calls are TRBV3-1 (or the pseudogene TRBV3-2) and TRBJ2-5, with 10 bases lining up with TRBD2. Germline CDR1 LGHDT, CDR2 YNNKEL (reference sequence). J was trimmed by 3 bases and V by 2 bases; bases with no gene match: 3. This CDR3 spans 15 amino acids. The CDR3 region has the DNA TGTGCCAGCAGCCAACCCCTAGCGGGAGAAGAGACCCAGTACTTC. Its protein product is CASSQPLAGEETQYF.

With regard to this clone: Other nucleotide sequences in the sample specify the same CDR3. This chain uses TRBV18 with TRBJ1-1, with 7 bases aligning to TRBD1. Per germline, CDR1 KGHSH and CDR2 LQKENI. V dropped 0 bases and J dropped 0; count of bases not matched to a gene: 1. This CDR3 contains 15 residues. CDR3 coding DNA: TGTGCCAGCTCACCACCGGGGACAGTGAACACTGAAGCTTTCTTT. Translating gives CASSPPGTVNTEAFF.

This clone was recorded a few times. This rearrangement joins TRBV19 to TRBJ1-5; D perhaps matches TRBD1 (5 bases). Germline V gives CDR1 LNHDA, CDR2 SQIVND (reference sequence). V shed 3 bases and J shed 11 bases, with 17 bases lying between them. The CDR3 length is 14 residues. CDR3 nucleotides: TGTGCCAGTAGTATCGGTCCTGGCGGGACGGCCCAGCATTTT. Encoded protein: CASSIGPGGTAQHF.

The V gene is TRBV7-9, the J gene TRBJ1-2; maybe TRBD1 (5 bases). The CDR3 contains 13 residues. Trimming removed 4 bases from V and 3 bases from J, with 9 bases in between. Germline CDR1 reads SEHNR; CDR2 reads FQNEAQ (reference sequence). The CDR3 nucleotides read TGTGCCAGCAGCTCCGGGGGGTACTATGGCTACACCTTC. Its protein product is CASSSGGYYGYTF.

This clone was counted a single time. The chain joins TRBV19 to TRBJ1-5; maybe TRBD1 (5 bases). There are 14 residues in the CDR3. CDR1 LNHDA and CDR2 SQIVND come from the germline V gene (reference sequence). V was cut by 7 bases and J by 3 bases, with 13 bases left in between. The CDR3 region is CASIGGRDNQPQHF. The CDR3 DNA follows: TGTGCCAGTATCGGGGGGAGGGACAATCAGCCCCAGCATTTT.

The V call is TRBV2, the J call TRBJ2-1; 10 bases are a match to TRBD2. The CDR3 covers 16 residues. Germline CDR1 is SNHLY and CDR2 is FYNNEI. V was clipped by 4 bases and J by 1 base; unmatched bases: 4. This CDR3 reads CASSGYSGRSYNEQFF. CDR3 sequence (DNA): TGTGCCAGCAGTGGATATAGCGGGAGGTCCTACAATGAGCAGTTCTTC.

The chain recombines TRBV9 with TRBJ1-1; D is undetermined. The CDR3 has 14 residues. CDR1 SGDLS and CDR2 YYNGEE come from the germline V gene. Trimming shortened V by 0 bases and J by 0 bases, and 6 bases separated the two germline ends. The CDR3 protein is CASSVEQVNTEAFF. The CDR3 coding sequence is TGTGCCAGCAGCGTAGAGCAGGTGAACACTGAAGCTTTCTTT.

The J gene is TRBJ1-4, the V gene TRBV5-1; the match to TRBD1 covers 8 bases. CDR1 and CDR2 from the germline V gene are SGHRS and YFSETQ. The CDR3 runs 14 residues. V gave up 4 bases and J gave up 8 bases; unmatched junction bases: 7. The CDR3 loop reads CASSPTGVSEKLFF. The DNA of the CDR3 is TGCGCCAGCAGCCCGACAGGGGTCAGCGAAAAACTGTTTTTT.

The chain uses TRBV2 and TRBJ1-1; 9 nucleotides match TRBD1. The CDR3 totals 14 residues. CDR1 and CDR2 (germline): SNHLY, FYNNEI. V lost 6 bases, J lost 7 bases, and 9 bases stayed unmatched. CDR3: CASSQDRGAGEAFF. Written as DNA, the CDR3 is TGTGCCAGCAGCCAGGACAGGGGTGCGGGTGAAGCTTTCTTT.

This chain links TRBV19 with TRBJ1-5, with D maybe TRBD1 (5 bases). Germline V lookup: CDR1 LNHDA, CDR2 SQIVND (reference sequence). Trimming removed 4 bases from V and 1 base from J, with 11 bases in between. The CDR3 is made up of 15 amino acids. This chain's CDR3 is CASSTRDSSNQPQHF. The DNA for the CDR3 is TGTGCCAGTAGTACCCGGGACTCAAGCAATCAGCCCCAGCATTTT.

V and J are TRBV6-5 and TRBJ1-5, with no clear D. The germline gives CDR1 MNHEY, CDR2 SVGAGI. The CDR3 has 14 residues. The V end lost 8 bases, the J end lost 4 bases, and 15 bases lay between the germline ends. CDR3 sequence: CASATAALNQPQHF. CDR3 DNA: TGTGCCAGCGCCACTGCCGCCCTTAATCAGCCCCAGCATTTT.